A single sample gave rise to the 19 T cell receptor beta chains below, sequenced in a study of T cell repertoires in ileal Crohn's disease. The repertoire was sequenced with immunoSEQ multiplex PCR; TCRdb's copy has only in-frame clones and lacks some. The sample has 4,000 to 6,000 clones, 78% seen once. The specimen sequenced was ileal tissue. These receptors were obtained from an adult with Crohn's disease.

The count of this clone is one. J is TRBJ1-5 and V is TRBV29-1; D is unclear. The V end lost 1 base, the J end lost 2 bases, and 9 bases lay between the germline ends. CDR1 and CDR2 (germline): SQVTM, ANQGSEA. The CDR3 is made up of 14 amino acids. CDR3 protein: CSVEVPGGNQPQHF. The CDR3 DNA follows: TGCAGCGTTGAAGTACCGGGAGGCAATCAGCCCCAGCATTTT.

The chain is built from TRBV5-1 and TRBJ2-3, with 9 bases fitting TRBD2. The CDR3 has 17 residues. CDR1 and CDR2 (germline): SGHRS, YFSETQ. V was pared by 4 bases and J by 2 bases, with 11 bases of the junction left unmatched. The CDR3 DNA reads TGCGCCAGCAGCCCCCGGGTGGCGGGGGGGATCACAGATACGCAGTATTTT. Protein product: CASSPRVAGGITDTQYF. The full variable domain, in which reference TRBV5-1 and TRBJ2-3 provide the parts outside the CDR3, is KAGVTQTPRYLIKTRGQQVTLSCSPISGHRSVSWYQQTPGQGLQFLFEYFSETQRNKGNFPGRFSGRQFSNSRSEMNVSTLELGDSALYLCASSPRVAGGITDTQYFGPGTRLTVL.

The chain uses TRBV6-6 and TRBJ1-5; no definite D call. Trimming cost V 4 bases and J 0 bases, with 4 bases left between them. Per germline, CDR1 MNHNY and CDR2 SVGAGI (reference sequence). The CDR3 extends over 13 amino acids. CDR3 coding DNA: TGTGCCAGCAGTTCTCTTAGCAATCAGCCCCAGCATTTT. Protein product: CASSSLSNQPQHF.

The gene calls are TRBV7-6 and TRBJ2-1; D might be TRBD1 (5 bases). CDR3 length: 17 residues. Germline lookup yields CDR1 SGHVS and CDR2 FNYEAQ. Between the trimmed V and J ends, which lost 2 bases and 8 bases, there was a span of 22 bases. The CDR3: CASSLSAWGHFKDEQFF. The CDR3 DNA is TGTGCCAGCAGCTTATCGGCGTGGGGCCACTTCAAAGATGAGCAGTTCTTC. Combining the CDR3 with reference TRBV7-6 and TRBJ2-1 gives the whole variable domain GAGVSQSPRYKVTKRGQDVALRCDPISGHVSLYWYRQALGQGPEFLTYFNYEAQQDKSGLPNDRFSAERPEGSISTLTIQRTEQRDSAMYRCASSLSAWGHFKDEQFFGPGTRLTVL.

With respect to this clone: At the DNA level, this CDR3 is encoded by other sequences in the same sample as well. The chain couples TRBV19 to TRBJ1-5; D may be TRBD1 (6 bases). The CDR3 length is 14 residues. CDR1 is LNHDA and CDR2 is SQIVND in the germline V gene (reference sequence). V was trimmed by 4 bases and J by 5 bases, leaving 12 bases between them. Here the CDR3 reads CASSRGGLDQPQHF. The DNA for the CDR3 is TGTGCCAGTAGTAGAGGGGGTCTCGATCAGCCCCAGCATTTT.

This chain joins TRBV30 and TRBJ1-2; 7 bases are shared with TRBD1. The CDR3 spans 13 residues. The germline V gene encodes CDR1 GTSNPN and CDR2 SVGIG (reference sequence). V lost 2 bases to trimming and J lost 4 bases; unmatched junction nucleotides: 4. CDR3 region: CAWSPTGSYGYTF. The CDR3 DNA sequence: TGTGCCTGGAGTCCGACAGGGAGCTATGGCTACACCTTC.

This chain connects TRBV7-9 to TRBJ1-1; 9 nucleotides agree with TRBD1. The CDR3 has 14 amino acids. V was clipped by 8 bases and J by 1 base; unmatched bases: 5. The V gene's germline CDR1 is SEHNR and CDR2 FQNEAQ (reference sequence). The CDR3 protein is CASGNRGRNTEAFF. CDR3 coding DNA: TGTGCCAGCGGGAACAGGGGGCGGAACACTGAAGCTTTCTTT.

The V gene is TRBV6-1, the J gene TRBJ2-7; the match to TRBD2 covers 10 bases. The germline V gene encodes CDR1 MNHNS and CDR2 SASEGT. The length of the CDR3 is 15 residues. V lost 0 bases to trimming and J lost 2 bases; unmatched junction nucleotides: 1. The chain's CDR3 is CASSEASGGAYEQYF. The CDR3 nucleotides read TGTGCCAGCAGTGAAGCGAGCGGGGGGGCCTACGAGCAGTACTTC.

The gene calls are TRBV18 and TRBJ2-3, with a possible D match to TRBD1 (7 bases). The CDR3 length is 14 residues. Germline V gene data show CDR1 as KGHSH and CDR2 as LQKENI. V lost 3 bases to trimming and J lost 5 bases, with 12 bases between them. This CDR3 reads CASSPRQGGDTQYF. DNA for the CDR3: TGTGCCAGCTCACCGCGGCAGGGGGGAGATACGCAGTATTTT.

The CDR3 here is CASSQEGTSGGAGELFF. In nucleotides, the CDR3 is TGCGCCAGCAGCCAAGAAGGGACTAGCGGGGGGGCAGGGGAGCTGTTTTTT. The chain combines TRBV4-1 with TRBJ2-2, with 16 bases aligning to TRBD2. Germline CDR1 is MGHRA and CDR2 is YSYEKL. The CDR3 is made up of 17 amino acids. Unmatched junction bases numbered 3, after V lost 0 bases and J lost 8 bases.

The count of this clone is one. V gene TRBV6-4 combines with J gene TRBJ1-4, with D possibly TRBD1 on 6 matching bases. Germline V gene data show CDR1 as MRHNA and CDR2 as SNTAGT. Deletions cut 3 bases from V and 8 bases from J, with 16 bases between. There are 15 residues in the CDR3. The chain's CDR3 is CASSENAGEGEKLFF. CDR3 coding DNA: TGTGCCAGCAGTGAGAACGCAGGGGAAGGCGAAAAACTGTTTTTT.

This rearrangement joins TRBV5-1 to TRBJ1-6; 10 bases fit TRBD1. The V gene's germline CDR1 is SGHRS and CDR2 YFSETQ. The CDR3 is made up of 16 amino acids. V lost 4 bases, J lost 9 bases, and 10 bases stayed unmatched. The CDR3 DNA is TGCGCCAGCAGCCAAGCCCCGGGACAGGGGACTTCACCCCTCCACTTT. Its translation: CASSQAPGQGTSPLHF.

The chain has TRBV6-5 and TRBJ1-1; the match to TRBD1 covers 10 bases. Germline assignment: CDR1 MNHEY and CDR2 SVGAGI. V gave up 6 bases and J gave up 4 bases; unmatched junction bases: 8. The CDR3 runs 15 residues. In nucleotides, the CDR3 is TGTGCCAGCAGACGTGGGGACAGGGGCTTCACTGAAGCTTTCTTT. This encodes CASRRGDRGFTEAFF.

The CDR3 protein is CASSSSGNYGYTF. CDR3 sequence (DNA): TGCGCCAGCAGCTCATCAGGCAACTATGGCTACACCTTC. The V gene is TRBV5-1, the J gene TRBJ1-2; no firm D call. V lost 3 bases, J lost 2 bases, and 8 bases lay in between. This CDR3 is 13 amino acids long. Germline CDR1 reads SGHRS; CDR2 reads YFSETQ.

The V call is TRBV7-9, the J call TRBJ1-2, with 7 nucleotides matching TRBD1. The junction had 5 bases not matched to a gene; V was cut back by 5 bases and J by 8 bases. Germline-derived CDR1 and CDR2 are SEHNR and FQNEAQ (reference sequence). The CDR3 spans 12 residues. CDR3 DNA sequence: TGTGCCAGCAGCATGACAGGGTACGGCTACACCTTC. This codes for CASSMTGYGYTF.

CDR3 region: CASSTPQSLTANYGYTF. CDR3 bases: TGTGCCAGCAGCACCCCTCAAAGCCTGACTGCTAACTATGGCTACACCTTC. The rearrangement uses TRBV21-1 and TRBJ1-2. TRBV21-1 has pseudogene status. This CDR3 spans 17 amino acids.

This clone was recorded a few times. The chain employs TRBV6-1 and TRBJ1-1; maybe TRBD1 (6 bases). The V gene's germline CDR1 is MNHNS and CDR2 SASEGT. Between the trimmed V and J ends, which lost 8 bases and 6 bases, there was a span of 13 bases. The CDR3 is made up of 12 amino acids. CDR3 sequence reads: CASGQTGPEAFF. CDR3 coding DNA: TGTGCCAGCGGACAAACAGGGCCTGAAGCTTTCTTT.

A single count supports this clone. V is TRBV19 and J is TRBJ2-1, with 9 nucleotides matching TRBD2. The V gene's germline CDR1 is LNHDA and CDR2 SQIVND (reference sequence). This CDR3 is built from 16 residues. V gave up 7 bases and J gave up 2 bases; unmatched junction bases: 9. CDR3 residues: CASMGLAGNAYNEQFF. The DNA of the CDR3 is TGTGCCAGTATGGGCCTAGCGGGGAACGCCTACAATGAGCAGTTCTTC.

The gene calls are TRBV27 and TRBJ1-6; the D gene is possibly TRBD1 (5 bases). Per the germline V gene, CDR1 is MNHEY and CDR2 is SMNVEV (reference sequence). This CDR3 is 15 amino acids long. With 4 bases removed from V and 8 bases from J, the gap between germline ends came to 15 bases. The chain's CDR3 is CASSSEGLGDSPLHF. The CDR3, as DNA: TGTGCCAGCAGTTCGGAGGGGCTTGGGGATTCACCCCTCCACTTT.